This entry lists 14 T cell receptor beta chains sequenced from one sample in a study of immune characterization of retroperitoneal liposarcoma. TCRdb ran MiXCR on the PCR reads and lists one entry per CDR3 protein. This table holds 12,000 or so distinct CDR3 sequences, about 26% found once. The sample was tumor tissue. The origin of the receptors is a female donor with retroperitoneal liposarcoma.

This clonotype is judged medium-sized (0.01 to 0.1%). This chain joins TRBV11-3 and TRBJ2-7; 13 positions agree with TRBD2. The CDR3 consists of 21 residues. Germline V gene data show CDR1 as SGHNT and CDR2 as YENEEA. J was trimmed by 2 bases and V by 0 bases; bases with no gene match: 16. The DNA of the CDR3 is TGTGCCAGCAGCTTAGATCGGGCCGGGGGACTAGCGGGACCAAAGACCTACGAGCAGTACTTC. Protein sequence: CASSLDRAGGLAGPKTYEQYF.

This clonotype was counted many times. The chain carries TRBV12-3 or TRBV12-4 and TRBJ2-1; TRBD1 matches 8 bases. This CDR3 is 14 amino acids long. Germline trimming cut 7 bases from V and 10 bases from J; bases unmatched to any gene: 12. CDR3 sequence reads: CASKVGTGLYEQFF. CDR3 nucleotides: TGTGCCAGCAAGGTCGGGACAGGACTTTACGAGCAGTTCTTC.

The chain links TRBV7-6 to TRBJ2-2; 8 positions match TRBD2. CDR1 and CDR2 from the germline V gene are SGHVS and FNYEAQ. Trimming at V came to 5 bases and at J to 2 bases, leaving 4 bases not matched to a gene. The CDR3 covers 15 residues. Here the CDR3 DNA reads TGTGCCAGCAGCCCCCTAGCGGGCAACACCGGGGAGCTGTTTTTT. It yields the protein CASSPLAGNTGELFF.

This clonotype was seen more than once but under ten times. The rearrangement joins TRBV6-1 to TRBJ2-4, with 9 bases fitting TRBD2. After removal of 2 bases from V and 1 base from J, the junction contained 12 bases not matched to a gene. The germline V gene encodes CDR1 MNHNS and CDR2 SASEGT. The CDR3 consists of 19 residues. CDR3 nucleotides: TGTGCCAGCAGTGAATTTCTGGGCTGGGCGGGAGGGGCCAAAAACATTCAGTACTTC. This sequence encodes CASSEFLGWAGGAKNIQYF.

The chain couples TRBV6-1 to TRBJ2-1; 11 bases are shared with TRBD2. Losses at the gene ends were 5 bases for V and 7 bases for J; bases not matched to a gene: 10. This CDR3 has 16 residues. From germline, CDR1 is MNHNS and CDR2 SASEGT. CDR3 sequence: CASSPQLAGDWNEQFF. The CDR3 DNA follows: TGTGCCAGCAGTCCCCAACTAGCGGGAGATTGGAATGAGCAGTTCTTC.

The CDR3 nucleotides read TGTGCCAGCAGCTTGGGACTAGCGGGATACAATGAGCAGTACTTC. Residues: CASSLGLAGYNEQYF. V gene TRBV5-6 combines with J gene TRBJ2-5; 11 bases agree with TRBD2. Germline V gene data show CDR1 as SGHDT and CDR2 as YYEEEE. V lost 0 bases and J lost 11; bases outside the gene matches: 9. This CDR3 contains 15 residues. Full variable domain (rest looked up from reference TRBV5-6 and TRBJ2-5): DAGVTQSPTHLIKTRGQQVTLRCSPKSGHDTVSWYQQALGQGPQFIFQYYEEEERQRGNFPDRFSGHQFPNYSSELNVNALLLGDSALYLCASSLGLAGYNEQYFGPGTRLLVL.

This clonotype was counted at least ten times. The chain employs TRBV24-1 and TRBJ2-1; weak D call: TRBD1 (6 bases). The CDR3 runs to 13 residues. Between the trimmed V and J ends, which lost 4 bases and 10 bases, there was a span of 13 bases. The germline CDR1 and CDR2 sequences are KGHDR and SFDVKD. The CDR3 here is CATSEVGGGEQFF. The CDR3 DNA follows: TGTGCCACCAGTGAAGTCGGTGGGGGCGAGCAGTTCTTC.

This chain joins TRBV6-1 and TRBJ2-5; D unclear. The J call may be faulty, since TRBJ2-1 better matches the DNA end. This CDR3 is built from 10 residues. CDR1 and CDR2 from the germline V gene are MNHNS and SASEGT. Written as DNA, the CDR3 is TGTGCCAGCAGGGGAAATGAGCAGTTCTTC. It translates to CASRGNEQFF.

This clonotype was counted at least ten times. The J gene is TRBJ1-2, the V gene TRBV27; the D gene is possibly TRBD1 (6 bases). This CDR3 has 14 amino acids. Germline CDR1 is MNHEY and CDR2 is SMNVEV (reference sequence). V dropped 6 bases and J dropped 4 bases, with 15 bases sitting between them. The CDR3 sequence: CASRNPGHFYGYTF. CDR3 coding DNA: TGTGCCAGCAGAAACCCGGGACACTTCTATGGCTACACCTTC.

V is TRBV7-8 and J is TRBJ2-2; TRBD2 matches 7 bases. Germline values: CDR1 SGHVS, CDR2 FQNEAQ. This CDR3 contains 16 residues. V dropped 4 bases and J dropped 1; count of bases not matched to a gene: 6. The CDR3 DNA reads as TGTGCCAGCAGCTCTAGCTCTAGCGGGAACACCGGGGAGCTGTTTTTT. Its translation: CASSSSSSGNTGELFF.

By frequency in the sample, this clonotype is medium-sized. The rearrangement joins TRBV6-6 to TRBJ2-4, with TRBD2 identical over 12 bases. With V trimmed by 6 bases and J by 11 bases, 8 bases remained unmatched. This CDR3 has 14 amino acids. In germline, CDR1 is MNHNY, CDR2 SVGAGI (reference sequence). This CDR3 reads CASSPGTSGPFQYF. DNA for the CDR3: TGTGCCAGCAGCCCCGGGACTAGCGGGCCCTTTCAGTACTTC.

This clonotype is termed medium-sized. The chain recombines TRBV6-1 with TRBJ2-5, with 9 bases matching TRBD2. The CDR3 is made up of 14 amino acids. V was clipped by 7 bases and J by 11 bases; unmatched bases: 14. Germline V gives CDR1 MNHNS, CDR2 SASEGT. CDR3 region: CASKVAGGDSEQYF. Written as DNA, the CDR3 is TGTGCCAGCAAGGTGGCGGGAGGGGATAGTGAGCAGTACTTC.

This chain joins TRBV6-4 and TRBJ2-4; tentative D call: TRBD2 (5 bases). The J call may be in error: the DNA end matches TRBJ2-7 better. CDR1 is MRHNA and CDR2 is SNTAGT in the germline V gene. The CDR3 is 15 residues long. The DNA for the CDR3 is TGTGCCAGTCGTCGGCCGAGGGTCGCCTCCTACGAGCAGTACTTC. It specifies CASRRPRVASYEQYF.

This clonotype appeared a few times. The CDR3 is CASSATSGGYNEQYF. The CDR3 bases are TGTGCCAGCAGCGCCACTAGCGGGGGTTACAATGAGCAGTACTTC. The chain uses TRBV7-6 and TRBJ2-1; TRBD2 matches 11 bases. The end of the DNA is better explained by TRBJ2-7, so the J call may be wrong. CDR1 is SGHVS, CDR2 FNYEAQ, per germline. This CDR3 region has 15 residues.